One and the same sample provided the 29 T cell receptor beta chains below, sequenced in a study of blood T cell repertoires in COVID-19. Assay used: immunoSEQ multiplex PCR; TCRdb lists only in-frame clones, some missing. The sample lists 110,000 or so clones, approximately 85% occurring once. Input material: peripheral blood. The receptors derive from a woman between 55 and 75 years old with COVID-19, enrolled during active disease.

The V call is TRBV9, the J call TRBJ2-7; weak D call: TRBD2 (6 bases). Germline assignment: CDR1 SGDLS and CDR2 YYNGEE. The CDR3 is 14 amino acids. V lost 4 bases to trimming and J lost 1 base, with 12 bases between them. The CDR3 nucleotides are TGTGCCAGCAGCCCTAGTGGGGGGTCCTACGAGCAGTACTTC. Residues: CASSPSGGSYEQYF.

The rearrangement uses TRBV6-5 and TRBJ2-1; D is possibly TRBD1 (5 bases). Germline assignment: CDR1 MNHEY and CDR2 SVGAGI. V lost 5 bases and J 6 bases, leaving 14 bases between the germline ends. The CDR3 has 14 amino acids. The CDR3 is CASSRQGPSNEQFF. The CDR3 coding sequence is TGTGCCAGCAGTCGGCAGGGCCCTTCCAATGAGCAGTTCTTC.

The rearrangement joins TRBV6-5 to TRBJ1-1, with D unresolved. V lost 6 bases, J lost 2 bases, and 10 bases lay in between. The CDR3 runs 13 residues. Germline values: CDR1 MNHEY, CDR2 SVGAGI. The CDR3 DNA follows: TGTGCCAGCAGACTTGTGGTAAACACTGAAGCTTTCTTT. It translates to CASRLVVNTEAFF.

A single count supports this clone. This chain joins TRBV9 and TRBJ1-2, with D perhaps matching TRBD1 (6 bases). Trimming took off 0 bases at V and 3 bases at J, with 9 bases between the two ends. The CDR3 consists of 14 residues. Looked up from germline, CDR1 is SGDLS and CDR2 is YYNGEE. Here the CDR3 reads CASSVGGGDYGYTF. The CDR3 bases are TGTGCCAGCAGCGTAGGAGGGGGGGACTATGGCTACACCTTC.

The chain joins TRBV24-1 to TRBJ1-5; 8 nucleotides line up with TRBD1. Germline CDR1 reads KGHDR; CDR2 reads SFDVKD. After removal of 2 bases from V and 7 bases from J, the junction contained 12 bases not matched to a gene. This CDR3 comprises 17 residues. The CDR3 here is CATSDSRDRGVRQPQHF. The CDR3 DNA reads as TGTGCCACCAGTGATTCCCGAGACAGGGGAGTCAGACAGCCCCAGCATTTT.

The gene calls are TRBV21-1 and TRBJ2-7; the table names TRBD2, a call not compared with the DNA. TRBV21-1 is termed a pseudogene. The CDR3 extends over 18 amino acids. The CDR3 bases are TGTGCCAGCAGCAAACCTCGGCGGGCTAGCGGGGATCTGGGTGAGCAGTACTTC. Protein product: CASSKPRRASGDLGEQYF.

This clone was seen just once. This chain joins TRBV5-1 and TRBJ1-2; D is unclear. The CDR3 contains 16 residues. Germline CDR1 reads SGHRS; CDR2 reads YFSETQ. Trimming left V 3 bases short and J 4 bases short, with 19 bases between. The CDR3 nucleotides are TGCGCCAGCAGCTCAGAGTACTCTCAACTAGGCTATGGCTACACCTTC. This gives the protein CASSSEYSQLGYGYTF.

The rearrangement joins TRBV3-1 (or the pseudogene TRBV3-2) to TRBJ2-4; 8 bases are a match to TRBD2. The J segment lost 0 bases and the V segment lost 7 bases, leaving 8 bases of the junction unmatched. This CDR3 has 16 residues. Germline V gene lookup returns CDR1 LGHDT and CDR2 YNNKEL (reference sequence). CDR3 region: CASTTTGGQAKNIQYF. In nucleotides, the CDR3 is TGTGCCAGCACCACCACGGGGGGGCAAGCCAAAAACATTCAGTACTTC.

This chain links TRBV4-1 with TRBJ1-1, with a weak D call TRBD1 (5 bases). Germline V gives CDR1 MGHRA, CDR2 YSYEKL. The length of the CDR3 is 14 residues. Trimming shortened V by 1 base and J by 3 bases, and 9 bases separated the two germline ends. In nucleotides, the CDR3 is TGCGCCAGCAGCCAAGGCGGGGACTACACTGAAGCTTTCTTT. This gives the protein CASSQGGDYTEAFF.

The chain employs TRBV18 and TRBJ2-3; the match to TRBD2 covers 10 bases. In germline, CDR1 is KGHSH, CDR2 LQKENI. The CDR3 has 19 residues. J lost 3 bases, V lost 3 bases, and 15 bases had no gene match. Written as DNA, the CDR3 is TGTGCCAGCTCACCCCGGCATATCCCCAGCGGGGGGGATACAGATACGCAGTATTTT. Its translation: CASSPRHIPSGGDTDTQYF.

The rearrangement joins TRBV12-5 to TRBJ1-1, with D perhaps TRBD1 (6 bases). The germline gives CDR1 LGHNT, CDR2 FRNRAP. V lost 7 bases and J lost 1, with 13 bases in between. The CDR3 length is 14 residues. The CDR3 DNA sequence: TGTGCTAGTGCCGGAGGACAGACGAACACTGAAGCTTTCTTT. It encodes CASAGGQTNTEAFF.

The V call is TRBV6-2 or TRBV6-3, the J call TRBJ2-5, with 9 bases matching TRBD2. The J segment lost 2 bases and the V segment lost 1 base, leaving 2 bases of the junction unmatched. There are 15 residues in the CDR3. Germline lookup yields CDR1 MNHEY and CDR2 SVGEGT. As DNA, the CDR3 is TGTGCCAGCAGTTACTGGCGGGGGGGTCAAGAGACCCAGTACTTC. Translation: CASSYWRGGQETQYF.

The J gene is TRBJ1-6, the V gene TRBV5-5, with a weak D call TRBD1 (5 bases). The germline CDR1 and CDR2 sequences are SGHKS and YYEKEE (reference sequence). The CDR3 length is 15 residues. V was clipped by 0 bases and J by 6 bases, with 10 bases between them. The CDR3 reads CASSLATGLNSPLHF. DNA for the CDR3: TGTGCCAGCAGCTTGGCCACGGGACTTAATTCACCCCTCCACTTT.

The gene calls are TRBV12-3 or TRBV12-4 and TRBJ2-7, with 8 bases that match TRBD2. This CDR3 is 13 amino acids long. J lost 6 bases, V lost 6 bases, and 7 bases had no gene match. CDR3 region: CASSQGLASEQYF. In nucleotides, the CDR3 is TGTGCCAGCAGCCAAGGACTAGCCTCCGAGCAGTACTTC.

The V gene is TRBV24-1, the J gene TRBJ1-2; 7 bases are shared with TRBD1. CDR1 and CDR2 (germline): KGHDR, SFDVKD. V lost 9 bases to trimming and J lost 3 bases; unmatched junction nucleotides: 12. The CDR3 has 15 amino acids. The CDR3: CATVGQKGSDYGYTF. In nucleotides, the CDR3 is TGTGCCACCGTGGGACAGAAAGGGAGTGACTATGGCTACACCTTC.

This clone was found once. The gene calls are TRBV11-3 and TRBJ1-5, with a possible D match to TRBD1 (5 bases). Looked up from germline, CDR1 is SGHNT and CDR2 is YENEEA. This CDR3 region has 19 residues. V dropped 1 base and J dropped 2 bases, with 21 bases sitting between them. CDR3 sequence (DNA): TGTGCCAGCAGCTTAGTGTTTAGGGCAGGGTTTGGAGGCAATCAGCCCCAGCATTTT. Translating gives CASSLVFRAGFGGNQPQHF. Together with reference TRBV11-3 and TRBJ1-5, the CDR3 gives the full variable domain: EAGVVQSPRYKIIEKKQPVAFWCNPISGHNTLYWYLQNLGQGPELLIRYENEEAVDDSQLPKDRFSAERLKGVDSTLKIQPAELGDSAVYLCASSLVFRAGFGGNQPQHFGDGTRLSIL.

This clone was counted only a few times. The J gene is TRBJ2-5, the V gene TRBV6-5; 8 positions agree with TRBD1. This CDR3 has 14 residues. Germline V gene data show CDR1 as MNHEY and CDR2 as SVGAGI. Germline trimming cut 6 bases from V and 5 bases from J; bases unmatched to any gene: 8. The CDR3 coding sequence is TGTGCCAGCAGCACAGGACAGGGACAGGAGACCCAGTACTTC. It yields the protein CASSTGQGQETQYF.

In this sample, this clone turned up a few times. V and J are TRBV27 and TRBJ1-2; 7 positions agree with TRBD1. V dropped 1 base and J dropped 2; count of bases not matched to a gene: 4. The CDR3 has 15 amino acids. Germline V CDR1 and CDR2: MNHEY, SMNVEV (reference sequence). In nucleotides, the CDR3 is TGTGCCAGCAGTTTATTCCCGGACAGGAACTATGGCTACACCTTC. Translation: CASSLFPDRNYGYTF.

As DNA, the CDR3 is TGTGCCAGCAGGAAGGGGGCGAACACCGGGGAGCTGTTTTTT. It encodes CASRKGANTGELFF. The chain couples TRBV6-6 to TRBJ2-2; a possible D gene is TRBD1 (6 bases). CDR3 length: 14 amino acids. Germline assignment: CDR1 MNHNY and CDR2 SVGAGI (reference sequence). Trimming removed 6 bases at V and 0 bases at J, with 8 bases between.

The chain couples TRBV7-9 to TRBJ1-3; TRBD1 might be the D (6 bases). CDR1 is SEHNR, CDR2 FQNEAQ, per germline (reference sequence). CDR3 length equals 19 residues. The V end was cut by 5 bases, the J end by 0 bases, with 23 bases between. The CDR3 DNA reads TGTGCCAGCAGCCCCAGCACGGGACAAATTTATTTCTCTGGAAACACCATATATTTT. This gives the protein CASSPSTGQIYFSGNTIYF.

The V and J genes are TRBV5-1 and TRBJ2-3, with D perhaps matching TRBD2 (7 bases). This CDR3 comprises 14 residues. The V end was cut by 4 bases, the J end by 5 bases, with 14 bases between. Germline CDR1 is SGHRS and CDR2 is YFSETQ. CDR3: CASSAGGGRDTQYF. As DNA, the CDR3 is TGCGCCAGCAGCGCAGGCGGGGGCCGAGATACGCAGTATTTT.

This clone was counted once. The chain employs TRBV5-4 and TRBJ2-7; 12 bases match TRBD1. J was trimmed by 0 bases and V by 2 bases; bases with no gene match: 3. Germline V CDR1 and CDR2: SGHNT, YYREEE (reference sequence). This CDR3 comprises 16 residues. In DNA form, the CDR3 reads TGTGCCAGCAGCTTAGGGACAGGGGGCTTCTCCTACGAGCAGTACTTC. Protein product: CASSLGTGGFSYEQYF.

The V call is TRBV7-9, the J call TRBJ1-2, with D perhaps TRBD1 (6 bases). Germline V gene lookup returns CDR1 SEHNR and CDR2 FQNEAQ (reference sequence). This CDR3 spans 13 amino acids. The V and J ends lost 2 bases and 4 bases respectively, with 8 bases between them. The CDR3 here is CASSLQGLYGYTF. The CDR3 DNA follows: TGTGCCAGCAGCTTACAGGGGCTCTATGGCTACACCTTC.

The chain carries TRBV15 and TRBJ1-1; TRBD1 might be the D (5 bases). Germline CDR1 LNHNV, CDR2 YYDKDF (reference sequence). There are 15 residues in the CDR3. V dropped 5 bases and J dropped 0 bases, with 13 bases sitting between them. The CDR3, as DNA: TGTGCCACCAGCGGGCGCAGGGTTATGAACACTGAAGCTTTCTTT. Protein: CATSGRRVMNTEAFF.

V gene TRBV2 combines with J gene TRBJ1-5, with D possibly TRBD1 on 5 matching bases. CDR3 length: 14 residues. Germline CDR1 reads SNHLY; CDR2 reads FYNNEI. V was shortened by 6 bases and J by 4 bases, with 13 bases between the two germline ends. In nucleotides, the CDR3 is TGTGCCAGCAGGCCCAGGGCAGGGAATCAGCCCCAGCATTTT. Translation gives CASRPRAGNQPQHF.

The chain recombines TRBV6-6 with TRBJ1-1; no reliable D call. CDR3 length: 13 residues. Germline-derived CDR1 and CDR2 are MNHNY and SVGAGI (reference sequence). Trimming removed 11 bases from V and 1 base from J, with 14 bases in between. The DNA of the CDR3 is TGTGCCGCTAGACCTAACACGAACACTGAAGCTTTCTTT. Translated, it gives CAARPNTNTEAFF.

The chain combines TRBV15 with TRBJ1-5; perhaps TRBD1 as D (6 bases). The germline V and J ends were trimmed by 0 bases and 2 bases, with 23 bases remaining between them. Germline CDR1 reads LNHNV; CDR2 reads YYDKDF (reference sequence). The CDR3 sequence is 20 residues long. The CDR3 coding sequence is TGTGCCACCAGCAGAGAAGGGAGGGGGGCTGGTAGCCACCGCAATCAGCCCCAGCATTTT. Translated: CATSREGRGAGSHRNQPQHF. The full variable domain, with the rest looked up from reference TRBV15 and TRBJ1-5, is DAMVIQNPRYQVTQFGKPVTLSCSQTLNHNVMYWYQQKSSQAPKLLFHYYDKDFNNEADTPDNFQSRRPNTSFCFLDIRSPGLGDTAMYLCATSREGRGAGSHRNQPQHFGDGTRLSIL.

The chain carries TRBV3-1 (or the pseudogene TRBV3-2) and TRBJ1-1, with D tentatively TRBD1 (5 bases). The V gene's germline CDR1 is LGHDT and CDR2 YNNKEL (reference sequence). The CDR3 loop spans 16 amino acids. The ends were cut back, 0 bases at V and 1 base at J, with 12 bases in the middle. CDR3 loop: CASSQEPGWRNTEAFF. The CDR3 region has the DNA TGTGCCAGCAGCCAAGAACCAGGGTGGCGGAACACTGAAGCTTTCTTT.

This clone was recorded a few times. This chain connects TRBV6-6 to TRBJ2-7; 8 positions agree with TRBD1. The CDR3 consists of 14 residues. V lost 0 bases and J lost 7; bases outside the gene matches: 5. Germline CDR1 is MNHNY and CDR2 is SVGAGI (reference sequence). The CDR3 nucleotides read TGTGCCAGCAGTTACTCGCAGGGGGCCTGGGAGCAGTACTTC. It translates to CASSYSQGAWEQYF.